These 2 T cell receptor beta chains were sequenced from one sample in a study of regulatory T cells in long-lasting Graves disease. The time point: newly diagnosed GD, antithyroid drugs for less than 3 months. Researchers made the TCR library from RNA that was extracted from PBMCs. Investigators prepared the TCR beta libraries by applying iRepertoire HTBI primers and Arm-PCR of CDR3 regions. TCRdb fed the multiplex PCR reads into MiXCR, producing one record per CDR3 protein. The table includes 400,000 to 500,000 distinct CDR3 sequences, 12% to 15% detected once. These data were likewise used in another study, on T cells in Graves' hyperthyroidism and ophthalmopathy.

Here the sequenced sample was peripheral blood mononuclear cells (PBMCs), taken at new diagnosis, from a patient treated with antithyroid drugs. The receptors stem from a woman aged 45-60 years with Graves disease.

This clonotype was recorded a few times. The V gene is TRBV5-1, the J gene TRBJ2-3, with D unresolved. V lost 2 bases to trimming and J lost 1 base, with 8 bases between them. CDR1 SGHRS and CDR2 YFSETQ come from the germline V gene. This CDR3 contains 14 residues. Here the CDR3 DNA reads TGCGCCAGCAGCTTACCTGTGGGCACAGATACGCAGTATTTT. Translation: CASSLPVGTDTQYF.

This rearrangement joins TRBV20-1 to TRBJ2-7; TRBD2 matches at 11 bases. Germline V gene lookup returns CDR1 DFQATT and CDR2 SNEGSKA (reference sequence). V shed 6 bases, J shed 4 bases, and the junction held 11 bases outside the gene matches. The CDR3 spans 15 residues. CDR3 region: CSATSGSAVLYEQYF. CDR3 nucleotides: TGCAGTGCCACTAGCGGGAGTGCGGTTCTATACGAGCAGTACTTC.